This T cell receptor (beta chain) was captured in a study of T-cell memory formation after mild COVID-19. General study results and limits: Memory sampled before infection contained some responding clones, suggesting cross-reactive memory joined.

MiXCR, applied by TCRdb to the 5' RACE reads, yields one record per CDR3 protein. The data contain 450,000 to 650,000 distinct CDR3 sequences, roughly 20% of them singletons. As for this clonotype: Its specificity is not known.

The sample consisted of PBMCs or a T cell subset sorted from them (not recorded which). The receptor comes from an adult woman who had mild COVID-19 (a few samples of this study predate the infection). Cell type and time point are not known.

The CDR3: CASTLPGTISGVGQFF. CDR3 in DNA: TGTGCCAGCACCCTCCCGGGGACCATCTCAGGGGTGGGGCAGTTCTTC. This chain links TRBV6-2 or TRBV6-3 with TRBJ2-1; tentatively, D is TRBD1 (6 bases). V shed 7 bases and J shed 12 bases, with 28 bases lying between them. CDR3 length: 16 residues. CDR1 and CDR2 (germline): MNHEY, SVGEGT.